This record concerns one T cell receptor beta chain sequence. Clones were read by immunoSEQ multiplex PCR, and TCRdb kept only the in-frame ones, dropping some. Among some 270,000 clones, 89% were seen once, and the ten largest hold around 2.1%. This sample is part of a study of blood T cell repertoires in COVID-19. Across the study: Donors in the United States, Italy and Spain gave samples during acute or convalescent COVID-19.

In germline, CDR1 is MNHNS, CDR2 SASEGT. The CDR3 is 14 residues long. The ends were cut back, 2 bases at V and 8 bases at J, with 12 bases in the middle. Sequenced material: peripheral blood. This TCR was recovered from a man between 50 and 59 years old with acute or convalescent COVID-19. The V call is TRBV6-1, the J call TRBJ1-4, with D unresolved. The CDR3 nucleotides read TGTGCCAGCAGTGAACCTAGATCTGGGGAAAAACTGTTTTTT. This sequence encodes CASSEPRSGEKLFF.